Following are 20 T cell receptor beta chains from one sample sequenced in a study of shared clonotypes between healthy human individuals. Here immunoSEQ multiplex PCR was the method, and the copy in TCRdb shows in-frame clones only, minus some. The repertoire includes nearly 1 million clones, 60% to 85% of them detected once, and about 1.5% sits in the top ten. Sequenced: memory CD4+ T cells sorted from blood. Subset in this sample: CD45RA-negative fraction. All receptors come from a young man in good health.

Regarding this clone: A far larger clone differs by one base, so this is likely a read error. Different DNA sequences within this sample yield the same CDR3. V and J are TRBV5-4 and TRBJ2-3; TRBD2 aligns across 12 bases. This CDR3 contains 15 residues. V lost 4 bases to trimming and J lost 3 bases; unmatched junction nucleotides: 3. Germline values: CDR1 SGHNT, CDR2 YYREEE (reference sequence). The CDR3 nucleotides read TGTGCCAGCAGCCAAGGACTAGCGGGGACAGATACGCAGTATTTT. Its protein product is CASSQGLAGTDTQYF. Looking up the rest from reference TRBV5-4 and TRBJ2-3 gives the full variable domain: ETGVTQSPTHLIKTRGQQVTLRCSSQSGHNTVSWYQQALGQGPQFIFQYYREEENGRGNFPPRFSGLQFPNYSSELNVNALELDDSALYLCASSQGLAGTDTQYFGPGTRLTVL.

This rearrangement joins TRBV7-9 to TRBJ1-1; D remains unclear. The germline V gene has CDR1 SEHNR and CDR2 FQNEAQ (reference sequence). The CDR3 is made up of 15 amino acids. Trimming pared 1 base from V and 1 base from J, leaving 10 bases between. This CDR3 is CASSLGSVKNTEAFF. In DNA, the CDR3 is TGTGCCAGCAGCTTAGGGTCCGTTAAGAACACTGAAGCTTTCTTT.

The chain recombines TRBV5-1 with TRBJ2-4, with 13 bases identical to TRBD2. The CDR3 is made up of 15 amino acids. Per germline, CDR1 SGHRS and CDR2 YFSETQ. V gave up 4 bases and J gave up 9 bases; unmatched junction bases: 7. The DNA for the CDR3 is TGCGCCAGCAGCGCTACTAGCGGGGGGGCTCGCATTCAGTACTTC. It translates to CASSATSGGARIQYF.

On this clone: The germline gene is not matched at one end of the junction; a read error may be the cause. The V and J genes are TRBV28 and TRBJ1-1, with D unclear. Per the germline V gene, CDR1 is MDHEN and CDR2 is SYDVKM. The length of the CDR3 is 13 residues. CDR3 residues: CAGRDTMNTEAFF. The CDR3 nucleotides are TGTGCCGGCAGAGACACTATGAACACTGAAGCTTTCTTT.

The genes are TRBV6-1 and TRBJ1-4; 8 positions agree with TRBD1. CDR3 length: 15 amino acids. V lost 6 bases to trimming and J lost 3 bases; unmatched junction nucleotides: 6. Germline CDR1 is MNHNS and CDR2 is SASEGT. The CDR3 sequence: CASSLRGPSNEKLFF. In nucleotides, the CDR3 is TGTGCCAGCAGCCTCAGGGGGCCATCTAATGAAAAACTGTTTTTT.

The gene calls are TRBV6-5 and TRBJ1-1, with D hard to call. This CDR3 comprises 9 residues. Per the germline V gene, CDR1 is MNHEY and CDR2 is SVGAGI. CDR3 nucleotide sequence: TGTGCTCGTGAGGTTGAAGCTTTCTTT. It specifies CAREVEAFF.

J is TRBJ1-2 and V is TRBV6-1; D is unresolved. The CDR3 contains 13 residues. CDR1 MNHNS and CDR2 SASEGT come from the germline V gene. V lost 2 bases and J 5 bases, leaving 9 bases between the germline ends. In DNA, the CDR3 is TGTGCCAGCAGTGAATGGGCGGTGTATGGCTACACCTTC. Its translation: CASSEWAVYGYTF.

This clone was detected only a few times. The V call is TRBV5-1, the J call TRBJ2-1; no clear D. This CDR3 has 15 amino acids. Deletions cut 7 bases from V and 3 bases from J, with 17 bases between. Germline values: CDR1 SGHRS, CDR2 YFSETQ. CDR3 bases: TGCGCCAGCGCTGAAAGGCCAGAGTACTACAATGAGCAGTTCTTC. This translates into CASAERPEYYNEQFF.

The chain links TRBV30 to TRBJ2-3; D gene uncertain. There are 13 residues in the CDR3. The germline V gene has CDR1 GTSNPN and CDR2 SVGIG (reference sequence). Trimming took 2 bases from V and 3 from J, leaving 9 bases between them. The CDR3 DNA follows: TGTGCCTGGAGTAGAACAGATACAGATACGCAGTATTTT. Encoded protein: CAWSRTDTDTQYF. The full variable domain, in which reference TRBV30 and TRBJ2-3 provide the parts outside the CDR3, is SQTIHQWPATLVQPVGSPLSLECTVEGTSNPNLYWYRQAAGRGLQLLFYSVGIGQISSEVPQNLSASRPQDRQFILSSKKLLLSDSGFYLCAWSRTDTDTQYFGPGTRLTVL.

The chain has TRBV10-2 and TRBJ2-1; D call uncertain. This CDR3 is 15 amino acids long. Per the germline V gene, CDR1 is WSHSY and CDR2 is SAAADI. Trimming removed 3 bases from V and 3 bases from J, with 12 bases in between. This CDR3 reads CASSEFKVGYNEQFF. Here the CDR3 DNA reads TGCGCCAGCAGTGAATTCAAGGTTGGCTACAATGAGCAGTTCTTC.

The chain joins TRBV2 to TRBJ1-5; D may be TRBD1 (5 bases). V dropped 3 bases and J dropped 4 bases, with 19 bases sitting between them. CDR3 length: 17 amino acids. CDR1 is SNHLY and CDR2 is FYNNEI in the germline V gene. DNA for the CDR3: TGTGCCAGCAGTGACTTTGGGAGCGGGGCCCCGAATCAGCCCCAGCATTTT. Protein: CASSDFGSGAPNQPQHF.

This clone was found a few times. The rearrangement uses TRBV6-1 and TRBJ2-3, with 7 nucleotides matching TRBD1. CDR1 MNHNS and CDR2 SASEGT come from the germline V gene. V shed 5 bases and J 5 bases; nucleotides not matched to a gene: 7. The CDR3 has 14 residues. The CDR3 DNA sequence: TGTGCCAGCAGTCGGACAGGCTCACAAGATACGCAGTATTTT. Its protein product is CASSRTGSQDTQYF.

This clone came up a few times. This chain uses TRBV20-1 with TRBJ2-1; D call uncertain. Germline lookup yields CDR1 DFQATT and CDR2 SNEGSKA (reference sequence). Trimming took off 5 bases at V and 8 bases at J, with 10 bases between the two ends. CDR3 length equals 11 residues. DNA of the CDR3: TGCAGTGCTCCTCCCTGGGATGAGCAGTTCTTC. This codes for CSAPPWDEQFF.

CDR3: CASSSSGQTNTGELFF. The CDR3 DNA follows: TGCGCCAGCAGCTCTAGCGGACAAACGAACACCGGGGAGCTGTTTTTT. The V and J genes are TRBV4-3 and TRBJ2-2; TRBD2 matches at 7 bases. CDR1 and CDR2 from the germline V gene are LGHNA and YSLEER. J gave up 0 bases and V 5 bases, and 6 bases lay outside the gene matches. This CDR3 has 16 residues.

This rearrangement joins TRBV4-1 to TRBJ2-1; D remains ambiguous. CDR3 length equals 16 residues. Trimming took 2 bases from V and 6 from J, leaving 17 bases between them. Germline CDR1 is MGHRA and CDR2 is YSYEKL. The CDR3 DNA reads TGCGCCAGCAGCCAATCTTTCCTAGATTGGGTCAATGAGCAGTTCTTC. This sequence encodes CASSQSFLDWVNEQFF.

The chain couples TRBV7-2 to TRBJ2-7, with a weak D call TRBD2 (6 bases). The CDR3 sequence is 16 residues long. V lost 1 base to trimming and J lost 5 bases, with 18 bases between them. Germline CDR1 and CDR2: SGHTA and FQGNSA. The CDR3 sequence: CASSLGASGSWDEQYF. In DNA form, the CDR3 reads TGTGCCAGCAGCTTAGGGGCTTCCGGGAGTTGGGACGAGCAGTACTTC.

This chain connects TRBV6-5 to TRBJ2-2, with 13 bases aligning to TRBD2. Trimming cost V 6 bases and J 7 bases; bases outside gene matches: 5. The CDR3 runs 15 residues. Germline CDR1 reads MNHEY; CDR2 reads SVGAGI. The CDR3 coding sequence is TGTGCCAGCAGCGGGACTAGCGGGAAGGGCGGGGAGCTGTTTTTT. Protein sequence: CASSGTSGKGGELFF.

V is TRBV5-1 and J is TRBJ2-3; weak D call: TRBD2 (6 bases). V dropped 7 bases and J dropped 7 bases, with 22 bases sitting between them. The germline gives CDR1 SGHRS, CDR2 YFSETQ. The CDR3 contains 15 residues. This CDR3 is CASGSRRGGEHTQYF. As DNA, the CDR3 is TGCGCCAGCGGCTCAAGGAGGGGAGGTGAGCATACGCAGTATTTT.

This clone was recorded only once. This rearrangement joins TRBV14 to TRBJ2-1; 9 positions match TRBD2. The trim removed 4 bases at V and 10 bases at J, leaving 14 bases unmatched. The CDR3 length is 16 residues. Germline CDR1 reads SGHDN; CDR2 reads FVKESK. The CDR3 reads CASSRGGGRALGEQFF. The CDR3 DNA reads as TGTGCCAGCAGCCGAGGTGGCGGGAGGGCCTTAGGGGAGCAGTTCTTC.

This chain uses TRBV6-1 with TRBJ2-5, with 8 positions matching TRBD1. The CDR3 contains 15 residues. V lost 0 bases to trimming and J lost 4 bases; unmatched junction nucleotides: 4. The V gene's germline CDR1 is MNHNS and CDR2 SASEGT. The DNA for the CDR3 is TGTGCCAGCAGTGAAGCAGTAGACAGGGGAGAGACCCAGTACTTC. Protein: CASSEAVDRGETQYF.